The next 6 T cell receptor beta chains were all read from a single sample in a study of control samples from healthy donors and cancer patients. Profiling relied on immunoSEQ multiplex PCR, and the TCRdb table lists in-frame clones only, not all of them. This table has tens of thousands of clones, over 85% appearing once. The sample taken for sequencing was PBMCs. The source of these receptors is a woman aged 40 to 49 with lung cancer.

The chain is built from TRBV5-6 and TRBJ2-7, with 11 bases identical to TRBD2. Germline V lookup: CDR1 SGHDT, CDR2 YYEEEE. Trimming took 4 bases from V and 6 from J; bases not matched to a gene: 12. The CDR3 extends over 16 amino acids. The CDR3 bases are TGTGCCAGCAGCGATGCATTAGCGGGGGGGCTAGGCGAGCAGTACTTC. Its translation: CASSDALAGGLGEQYF.

Note on this clone: Other DNA sequences in this specimen translate into the identical CDR3. The chain is built from TRBV27 and TRBJ1-1; the D is unclear. V shed 3 bases and J shed 1 base, with 18 bases lying between them. The germline gives CDR1 MNHEY, CDR2 SMNVEV (reference sequence). This CDR3 contains 17 residues. In DNA form, the CDR3 reads TGTGCCAGCAGTTTGGCTCTCCTCGGACGGCCGAACACTGAAGCTTTCTTT. This codes for CASSLALLGRPNTEAFF.

This chain uses TRBV7-9 with TRBJ2-5, with unresolved D. Germline CDR1 and CDR2: SEHNR and FQNEAQ (reference sequence). The CDR3 consists of 14 residues. Trimming stripped 2 bases from V and 3 bases from J, with 10 bases between. For the CDR3, the DNA is TGTGCCAGCAGCTTATGGGGAAGAGAAGAGACCCAGTACTTC. It encodes CASSLWGREETQYF.

V gene TRBV21-1 combines with J gene TRBJ1-5. TRBV21-1 is marked as a pseudogene. The CDR3 covers 15 residues. CDR3: CASSKWQKVGQPQHF. CDR3 bases: TGTGCCAGCAGCAAATGGCAGAAAGTAGGTCAGCCCCAGCATTTT.

CDR3 protein: CASSQTGEVEYF. The CDR3 coding sequence is TGTGCCAGCAGCCAAACCGGGGAGGTGGAGTACTTC. V is TRBV3-1 (or the pseudogene TRBV3-2) and J is TRBJ2-7; D is perhaps TRBD2 (6 bases). CDR3 length: 12 amino acids. Trimming took 2 bases from V and 11 from J, leaving 13 bases between them. Germline V gene data show CDR1 as LGHDT and CDR2 as YNNKEL (reference sequence).

The J gene is TRBJ1-1, the V gene TRBV18; D unresolved. The CDR3 runs to 11 residues. CDR1 is KGHSH, CDR2 LQKENI, per germline. The V end lost 6 bases, the J end lost 0 bases, and 2 bases lay between the germline ends. The chain's CDR3 is CASSLNTEAFF. The CDR3, as DNA: TGTGCCAGCTCGCTGAACACTGAAGCTTTCTTT.